This TCR beta chain comes out of a study of cytomegalovirus exposure and HLA in healthy donors. Whole-study findings and limits: TCR beta chain V- and J-gene trimming was linked, in a later analysis, to a missense variant in DCLRE1C. Researchers reportedly found TCR beta sequences accurately predicted most subjects' HLA-A and HLA-B alleles. Data from an earlier analysis indicated that most TCR beta V segments were productive either about 87% or about 30% of the time.

There were likely unrecorded immune exposures, though donors were nominally healthy when sampled. With respect to this clone: Antigen unknown. At one end the junction does not follow the germline gene, possibly because of a read error.

The PCR had 60 Vbeta and 13 Jbeta primers. Repertoires were generated with immunoSEQ multiplex PCR, while TCRdb's copy carries only in-frame clones and drops some. The data contain approximately 200,000 clones, about three quarters of them singletons. The V gene's germline CDR1 is MNHNS and CDR2 SASEGT. The CDR3 consists of 15 residues. This TCR was sampled from a man aged 40-55 years in good health and CMV-seronegative. The rearrangement links TRBV6-1 to TRBJ1-5; TRBD1 matches at 7 bases. The specimen was PBMCs. The CDR3 sequence is CASREGQDFYQPQHF. CDR3 coding DNA: TGTGCCAGCAGGGAAGGACAGGACTTTTATCAGCCCCAGCATTTT.